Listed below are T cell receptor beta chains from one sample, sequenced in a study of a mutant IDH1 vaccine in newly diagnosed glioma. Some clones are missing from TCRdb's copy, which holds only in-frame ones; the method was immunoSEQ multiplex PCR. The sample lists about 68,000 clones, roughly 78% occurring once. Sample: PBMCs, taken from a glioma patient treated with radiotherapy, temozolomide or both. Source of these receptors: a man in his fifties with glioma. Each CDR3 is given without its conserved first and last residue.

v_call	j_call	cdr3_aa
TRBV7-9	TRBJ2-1	ASSPYPGRGYNEQF
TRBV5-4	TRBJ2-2	ASSLNPGQGEYTGELF
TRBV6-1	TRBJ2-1	ASSGNNEQF
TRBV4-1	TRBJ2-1	ASSQGGNGNEQF
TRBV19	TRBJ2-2	ASIRQGNTGELF
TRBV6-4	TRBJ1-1	ASSLTRETEAF
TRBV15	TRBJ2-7	ATSRDPSTGSEQY
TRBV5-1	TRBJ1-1	ASRAGQGRTEAF
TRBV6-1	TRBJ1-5	ASRRGQGLQPQH
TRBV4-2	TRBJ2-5	ASSQFSGGAQETQY
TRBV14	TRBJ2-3	ASSQELADTQY
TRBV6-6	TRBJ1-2	ASSYSEIAGYGYT
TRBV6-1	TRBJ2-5	ASRNRGLGETQY
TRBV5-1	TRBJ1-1	ASSLEAPLGPGNTEAF
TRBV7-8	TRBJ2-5	ASSFQDTQY